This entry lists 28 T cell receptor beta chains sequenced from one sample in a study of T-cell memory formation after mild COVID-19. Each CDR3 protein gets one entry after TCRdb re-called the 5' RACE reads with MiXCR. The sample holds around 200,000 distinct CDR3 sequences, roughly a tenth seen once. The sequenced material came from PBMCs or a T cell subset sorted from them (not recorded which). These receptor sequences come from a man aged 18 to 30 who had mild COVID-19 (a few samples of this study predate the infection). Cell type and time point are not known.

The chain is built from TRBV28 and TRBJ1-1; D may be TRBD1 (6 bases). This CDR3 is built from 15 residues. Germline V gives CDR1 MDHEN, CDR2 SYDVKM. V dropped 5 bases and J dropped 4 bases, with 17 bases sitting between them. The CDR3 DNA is TGTGCCAGCAGTAGACGAGGGGGTGGGGGCACTGAAGCTTTCTTT. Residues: CASSRRGGGGTEAFF.

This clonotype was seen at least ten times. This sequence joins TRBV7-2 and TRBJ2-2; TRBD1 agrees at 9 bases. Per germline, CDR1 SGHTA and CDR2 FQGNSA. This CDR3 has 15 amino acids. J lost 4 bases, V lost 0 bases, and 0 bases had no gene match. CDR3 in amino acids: CASSLAGQGTGELFF. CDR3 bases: TGTGCCAGCAGCTTAGCGGGACAGGGCACCGGGGAGCTGTTTTTT.

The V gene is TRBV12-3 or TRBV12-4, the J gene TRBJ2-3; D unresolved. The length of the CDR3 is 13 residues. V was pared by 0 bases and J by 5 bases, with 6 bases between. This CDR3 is CASSLARLDTQYF. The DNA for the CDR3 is TGTGCCAGCAGTTTAGCCCGACTAGATACGCAGTATTTT.

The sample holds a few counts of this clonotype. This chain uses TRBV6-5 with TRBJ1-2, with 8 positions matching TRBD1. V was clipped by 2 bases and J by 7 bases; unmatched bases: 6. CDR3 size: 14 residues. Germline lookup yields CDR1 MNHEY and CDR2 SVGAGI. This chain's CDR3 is CASSYGTGGGGYTF. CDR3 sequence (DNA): TGTGCCAGCAGTTACGGGACAGGCGGCGGTGGCTACACCTTC.

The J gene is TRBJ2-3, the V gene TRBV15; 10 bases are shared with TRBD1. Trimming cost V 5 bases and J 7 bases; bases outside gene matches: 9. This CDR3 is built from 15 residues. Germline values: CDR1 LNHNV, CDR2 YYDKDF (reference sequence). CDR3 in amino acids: CATSAMTGGGNTQYF. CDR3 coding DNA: TGTGCCACCAGCGCCATGACAGGGGGCGGAAATACGCAGTATTTT.

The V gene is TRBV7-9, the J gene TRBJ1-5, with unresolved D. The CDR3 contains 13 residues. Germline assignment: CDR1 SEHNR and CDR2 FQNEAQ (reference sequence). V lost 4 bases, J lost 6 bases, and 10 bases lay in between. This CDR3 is CASSSGLLQPQHF. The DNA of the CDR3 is TGTGCCAGCAGCTCGGGTCTCCTTCAGCCCCAGCATTTT. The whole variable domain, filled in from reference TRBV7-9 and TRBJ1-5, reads DTGVSQNPRHKITKRGQNVTFRCDPISEHNRLYWYRQTLGQGPEFLTYFQNEAQLEKSRLLSDRFSAERPKGSFSTLEIQRTEQGDSAMYLCASSSGLLQPQHFGDGTRLSIL.

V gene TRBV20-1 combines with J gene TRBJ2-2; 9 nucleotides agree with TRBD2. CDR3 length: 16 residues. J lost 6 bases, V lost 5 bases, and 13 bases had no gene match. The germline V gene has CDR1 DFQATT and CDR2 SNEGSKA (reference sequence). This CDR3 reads CSASPLAGRGPGELFF. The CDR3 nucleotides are TGCAGTGCTTCTCCCCTAGCGGGGCGAGGCCCCGGGGAGCTGTTTTTT.

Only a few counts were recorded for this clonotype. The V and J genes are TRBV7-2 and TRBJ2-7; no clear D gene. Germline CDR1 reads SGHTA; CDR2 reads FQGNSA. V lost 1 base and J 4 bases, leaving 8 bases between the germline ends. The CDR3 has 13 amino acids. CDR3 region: CASSLDPLYEQYF. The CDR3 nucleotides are TGTGCCAGCAGCTTAGACCCCCTTTACGAGCAGTACTTC.

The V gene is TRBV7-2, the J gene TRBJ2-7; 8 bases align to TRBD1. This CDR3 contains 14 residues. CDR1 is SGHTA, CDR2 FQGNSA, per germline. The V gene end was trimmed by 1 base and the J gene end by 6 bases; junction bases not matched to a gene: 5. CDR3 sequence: CASSLGGTGVEQYF. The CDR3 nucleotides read TGTGCCAGCAGCTTAGGGGGGACAGGTGTCGAGCAGTACTTC. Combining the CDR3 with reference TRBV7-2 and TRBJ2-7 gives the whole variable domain GAGVSQSPSNKVTEKGKDVELRCDPISGHTALYWYRQSLGQGLEFLIYFQGNSAPDKSGLPSDRFSAERTGGSVSTLTIQRTQQEDSAVYLCASSLGGTGVEQYFGPGTRLTVT.

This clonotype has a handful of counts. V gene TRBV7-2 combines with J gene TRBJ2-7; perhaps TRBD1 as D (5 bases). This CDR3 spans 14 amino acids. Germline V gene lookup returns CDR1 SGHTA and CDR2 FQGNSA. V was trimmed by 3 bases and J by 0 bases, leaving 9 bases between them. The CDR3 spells CASSFARDSYEQYF. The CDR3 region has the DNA TGTGCCAGCAGCTTTGCCAGGGACTCCTACGAGCAGTACTTC.

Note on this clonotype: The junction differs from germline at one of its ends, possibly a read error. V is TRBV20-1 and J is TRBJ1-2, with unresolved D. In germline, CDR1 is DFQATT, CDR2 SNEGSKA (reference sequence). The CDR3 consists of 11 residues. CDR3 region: CSARRVDGYTF. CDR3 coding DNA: TGCAGTGCTAGACGGGTGGATGGGTACACCTTC.

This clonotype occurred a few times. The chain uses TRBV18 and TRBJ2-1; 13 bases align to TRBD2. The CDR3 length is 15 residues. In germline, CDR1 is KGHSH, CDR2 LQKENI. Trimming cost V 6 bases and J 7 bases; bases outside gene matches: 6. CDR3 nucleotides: TGTGCCAGCTCCCCGGGACTAGCGGGGATTAATGAGCAGTTCTTC. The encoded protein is CASSPGLAGINEQFF.

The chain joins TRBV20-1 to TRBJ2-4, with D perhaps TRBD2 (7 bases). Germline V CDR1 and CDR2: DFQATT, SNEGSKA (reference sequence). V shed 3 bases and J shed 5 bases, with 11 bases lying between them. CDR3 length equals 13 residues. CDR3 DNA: TGCAGTGCTAGGATAGGGGGGGAAAACATTCAGTACTTC. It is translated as CSARIGGENIQYF.

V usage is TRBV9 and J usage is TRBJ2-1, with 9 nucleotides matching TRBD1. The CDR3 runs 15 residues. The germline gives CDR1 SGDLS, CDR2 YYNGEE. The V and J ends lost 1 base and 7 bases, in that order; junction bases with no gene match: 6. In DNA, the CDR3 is TGTGCCAGCAGCGTATTGACAGGGGGTATAAATGAGCAGTTCTTC. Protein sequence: CASSVLTGGINEQFF.

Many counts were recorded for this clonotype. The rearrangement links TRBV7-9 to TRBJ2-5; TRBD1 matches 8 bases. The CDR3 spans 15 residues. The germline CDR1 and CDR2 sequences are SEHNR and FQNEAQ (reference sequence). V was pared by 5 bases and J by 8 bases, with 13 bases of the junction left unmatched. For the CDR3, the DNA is TGTGCCAGCAGCCCAATTGGACAGGGCCTGAGAACCCAGTACTTC. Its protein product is CASSPIGQGLRTQYF.

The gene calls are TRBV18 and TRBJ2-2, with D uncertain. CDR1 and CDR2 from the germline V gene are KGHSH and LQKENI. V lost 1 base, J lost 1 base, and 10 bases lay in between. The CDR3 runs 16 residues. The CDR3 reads CASSPQNPLNTGELFF. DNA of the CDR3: TGTGCCAGCTCACCACAGAACCCCTTGAACACCGGGGAGCTGTTTTTT.

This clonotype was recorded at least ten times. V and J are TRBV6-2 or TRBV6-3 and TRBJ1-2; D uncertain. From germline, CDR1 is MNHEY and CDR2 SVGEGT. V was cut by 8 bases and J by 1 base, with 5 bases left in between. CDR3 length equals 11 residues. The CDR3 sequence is CASSDNYGYTF. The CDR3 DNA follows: TGTGCCAGCTCGGATAACTATGGCTACACCTTC.

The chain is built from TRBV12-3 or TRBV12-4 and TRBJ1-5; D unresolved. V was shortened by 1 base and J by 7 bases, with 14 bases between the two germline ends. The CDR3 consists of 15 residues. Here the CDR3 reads CASSLGCSGWQPQHF. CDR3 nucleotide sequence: TGTGCCAGCAGTTTAGGGTGTTCAGGCTGGCAGCCCCAGCATTTT.

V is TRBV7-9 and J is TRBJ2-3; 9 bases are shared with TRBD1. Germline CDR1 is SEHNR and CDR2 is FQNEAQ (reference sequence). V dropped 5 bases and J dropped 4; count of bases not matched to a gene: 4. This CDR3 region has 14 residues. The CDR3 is CASSLQGASDTQYF. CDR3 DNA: TGTGCCAGCAGCCTACAGGGGGCGTCAGATACGCAGTATTTT.

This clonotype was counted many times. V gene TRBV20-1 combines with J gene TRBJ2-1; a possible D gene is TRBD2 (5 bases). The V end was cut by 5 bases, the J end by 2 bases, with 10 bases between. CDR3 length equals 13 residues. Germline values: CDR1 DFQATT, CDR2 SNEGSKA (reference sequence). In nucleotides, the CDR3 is TGCAGTGCTTCCGGGGTTCCCTACAATGAGCAGTTCTTC. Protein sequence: CSASGVPYNEQFF.

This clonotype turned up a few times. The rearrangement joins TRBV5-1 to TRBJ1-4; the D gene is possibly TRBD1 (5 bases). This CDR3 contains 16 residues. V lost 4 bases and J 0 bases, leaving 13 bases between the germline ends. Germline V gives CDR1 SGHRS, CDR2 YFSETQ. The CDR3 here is CASSGGRGTTNEKLFF. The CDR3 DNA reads TGCGCCAGCAGCGGCGGGAGGGGCACAACTAATGAAAAACTGTTTTTT.

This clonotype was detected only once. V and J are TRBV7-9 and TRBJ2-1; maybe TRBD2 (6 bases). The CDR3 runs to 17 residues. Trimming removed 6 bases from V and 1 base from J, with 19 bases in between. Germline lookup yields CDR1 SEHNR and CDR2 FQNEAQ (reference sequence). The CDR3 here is CASRSPSGVGSYNEQFF. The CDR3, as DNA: TGTGCCAGCAGATCCCCATCGGGGGTTGGGTCCTACAATGAGCAGTTCTTC.

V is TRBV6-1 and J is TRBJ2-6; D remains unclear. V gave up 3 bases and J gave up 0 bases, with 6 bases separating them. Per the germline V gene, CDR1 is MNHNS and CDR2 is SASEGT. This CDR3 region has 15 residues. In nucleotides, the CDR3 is TGTGCCAGCAGTGACGGACGCTCTGGGGCCAACGTCCTGACTTTC. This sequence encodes CASSDGRSGANVLTF.

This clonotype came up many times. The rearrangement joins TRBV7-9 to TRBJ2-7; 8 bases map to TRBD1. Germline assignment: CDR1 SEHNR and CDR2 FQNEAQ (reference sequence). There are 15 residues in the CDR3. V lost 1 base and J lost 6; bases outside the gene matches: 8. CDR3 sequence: CASSLGTGKGFEQYF. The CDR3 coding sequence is TGTGCCAGCAGCTTAGGGACAGGGAAGGGATTCGAGCAGTACTTC.

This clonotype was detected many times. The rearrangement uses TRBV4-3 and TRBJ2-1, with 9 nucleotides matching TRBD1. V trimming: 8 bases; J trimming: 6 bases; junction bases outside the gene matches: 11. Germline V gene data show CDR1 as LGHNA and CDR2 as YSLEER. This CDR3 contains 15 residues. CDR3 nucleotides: TGCGCCAGCGGGCCGTTGGGACAGGGAGGCAATGAGCAGTTCTTC. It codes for CASGPLGQGGNEQFF.

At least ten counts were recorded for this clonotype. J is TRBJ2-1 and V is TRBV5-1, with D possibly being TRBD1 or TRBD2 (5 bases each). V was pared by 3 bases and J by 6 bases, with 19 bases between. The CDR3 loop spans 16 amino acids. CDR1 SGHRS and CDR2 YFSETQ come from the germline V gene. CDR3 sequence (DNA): TGCGCCAGCAGCTCCTACGGGACGGAGAGTGGCAATGAGCAGTTCTTC. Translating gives CASSSYGTESGNEQFF.

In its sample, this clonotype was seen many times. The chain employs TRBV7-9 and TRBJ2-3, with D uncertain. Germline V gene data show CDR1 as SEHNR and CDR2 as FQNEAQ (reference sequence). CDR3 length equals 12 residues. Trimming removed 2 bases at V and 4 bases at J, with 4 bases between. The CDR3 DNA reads TGTGCCAGCAGCTTACCGTCAGATACGCAGTATTTT. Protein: CASSLPSDTQYF.

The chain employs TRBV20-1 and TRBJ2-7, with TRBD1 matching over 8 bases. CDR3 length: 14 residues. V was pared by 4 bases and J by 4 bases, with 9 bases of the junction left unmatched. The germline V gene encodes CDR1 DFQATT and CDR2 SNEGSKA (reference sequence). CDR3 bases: TGCAGTGCTACTCCGGACAGGGTGATTTACGAGCAGTACGTC. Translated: CSATPDRVIYEQYV.